This T cell receptor (beta chain) was identified in a study of vaccination and CD4 T cells after COVID-19. Stated treatment: approximately 10-day PBMC culture with coronavirus spike peptide pools or control peptides (ViraFEST assay). Sequencing of cultured CD4+ T cell DNA used the Oncomine TCR Beta short-read assay. TCRdb re-called the PCR reads through MiXCR, storing one row per CDR3 protein. Among more than 15,000 distinct CDR3 sequences, less than 40% were seen once, and the ten largest hold approximately 15%. Trimming shortened V by 5 bases and J by 5 bases, and 12 bases separated the two germline ends. The CDR3 totals 13 residues. Germline-derived CDR1 and CDR2 are MNHNS and SASEGT. As for this clonotype: Its antigen is still unknown.

Study conclusions and caveats: When vaccine-specific clones from convalescent patients were examined, 304 of 307 were spike mono-reactive. Detection of a median about 90% of reactive clones in convalescent patients was confined to the period after vaccination.

Specimen: cultured CD4+ T cells from blood. V is TRBV6-1 and J is TRBJ1-2; D gene uncertain. This clonotype originated in a human donor with COVID-19. The CDR3 DNA reads TGTGCCAGCAGTCTTGGGTCCTATTATGGCTACACCTTC. Its translation is CASSLGSYYGYTF.